Described below is a single T cell receptor (beta chain) sequence and its context. The specificity of this receptor is unknown. The sample holds no much larger clone one base away, and base qualities are not on file. TCRbeta CDR3 regions were amplified from genomic DNA by means of the immunoSEQ Assay, a bias-controlled multiplex PCR. The authors processed their data as follows. Within the assay, amplification of reference gene primers was used to estimate how many nucleated cells each sample contained. To quantify the absolute abundance of each unique TCRbeta CDR3 rearrangement, sequence reads were collapsed and filtered. Productive Simpson clonality was computed per sample as the square root of Simpson's diversity index over productive rearrangements. TCRdb retrieved this table from immuneACCESS and kept in-frame rearrangements only. Not all clones are present; in checked studies, unresolved V genes account for under half, and no reason is known for the remainder. The V and J calls and the clone size are those of that table, but D and trimming were determined from the DNA. The sample profile shows fewer than 45,000 clones; more than 75% of them were found once. The ten largest make up around a fifth of the sample.

Whole blood was collected in K2EDTA tubes by collaborating institutions according to the institutions' own protocols. Collaborator samples were shipped for TCRbeta analysis as frozen whole blood, isolated PBMCs, or DNA extracted from either sample type. The sample belongs to a study of blood T cell repertoires in COVID-19 (dated by TCRdb to the early 2020s). Context from the whole study: Samples from collaborators originated in the United States, Italy and Spain and spanned both the acute and convalescent phases of COVID-19. The material from the prospective study consisted of cDNA or gDNA derived from T cells, B-cell-depleted T cells, or PBMCs. Samples were obtained from the ongoing ImmuneRACE study (first 160 participants) and from 1,000 to 1,500 subjects provided by 6 global collaborators. Where available, HLA class I and class II types were taken from metadata supplied by the sample provider and were not determined by assay-based typing. A de-identified subject ID, COVID-19 status, age in years and sex were almost always included in the sample metadata. The repertoires were released in a freely available public database intended as a resource for research on the immune response to SARS-CoV-2. The dataset comprised deeply sampled blood TCRbeta repertoires from subjects exposed to, actively infected with, or recovered from COVID-19.

The CDR3 measures 13 amino acids from cysteine to phenylalanine. Just the 39-base CDR3 DNA is kept, in frame starting at base 1. CDR1 SGHNT and CDR2 YYREEE were looked up in the germline V gene (reference sequence). A distance of 10 bases separates the germline ends of V and J, which lose 4 bases and 3 bases respectively. Beyond this particular receptor, the publication reports: How much clinical and demographic metadata was included differed by source and by participant, and the metadata was provided uncurated.

This clonotype was obtained from a man between 65 and 85 years old with acute or convalescent COVID-19. Sample: peripheral blood. This sequence uses TRBV5-4 and TRBJ1-2; the D gene assignment is ambiguous. The nucleotide sequence reads as follows: TGTGCCAGCAGCCTGGACGGAGACTATGGCTACACCTTC. It translates to CASSLDGDYGYTF.